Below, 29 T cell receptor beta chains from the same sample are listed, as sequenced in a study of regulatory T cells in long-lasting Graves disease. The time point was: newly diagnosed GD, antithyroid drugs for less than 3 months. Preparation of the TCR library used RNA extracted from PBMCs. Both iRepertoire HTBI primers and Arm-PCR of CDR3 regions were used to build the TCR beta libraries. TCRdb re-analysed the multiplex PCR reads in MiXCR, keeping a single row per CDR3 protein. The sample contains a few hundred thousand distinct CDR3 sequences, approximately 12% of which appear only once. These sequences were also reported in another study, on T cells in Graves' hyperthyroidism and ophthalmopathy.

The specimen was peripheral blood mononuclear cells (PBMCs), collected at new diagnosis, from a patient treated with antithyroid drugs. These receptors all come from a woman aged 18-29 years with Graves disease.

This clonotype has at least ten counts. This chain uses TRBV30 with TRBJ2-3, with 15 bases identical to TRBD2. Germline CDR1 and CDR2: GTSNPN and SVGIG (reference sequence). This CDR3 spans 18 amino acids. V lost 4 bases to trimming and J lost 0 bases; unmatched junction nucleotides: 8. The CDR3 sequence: CAWNEGLAGGLSTDTQYF. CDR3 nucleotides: TGTGCCTGGAACGAGGGACTAGCGGGAGGCCTGAGCACAGATACGCAGTATTTT.

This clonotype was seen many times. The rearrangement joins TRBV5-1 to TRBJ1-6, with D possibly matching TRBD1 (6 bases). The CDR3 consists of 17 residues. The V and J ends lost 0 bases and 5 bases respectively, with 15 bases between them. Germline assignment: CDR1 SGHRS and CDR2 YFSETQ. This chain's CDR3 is CASSLVQGPKNNSPLHF. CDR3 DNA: TGCGCCAGCAGCTTGGTCCAGGGGCCAAAGAATAATTCACCCCTCCACTTT.

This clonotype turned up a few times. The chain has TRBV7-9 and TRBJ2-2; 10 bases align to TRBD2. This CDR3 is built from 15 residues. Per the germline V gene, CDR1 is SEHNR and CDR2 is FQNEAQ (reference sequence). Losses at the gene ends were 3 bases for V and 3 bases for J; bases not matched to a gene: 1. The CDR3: CASSFLAGDTGELFF. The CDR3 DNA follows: TGTGCCAGCAGCTTCCTAGCGGGAGACACCGGGGAGCTGTTTTTT.

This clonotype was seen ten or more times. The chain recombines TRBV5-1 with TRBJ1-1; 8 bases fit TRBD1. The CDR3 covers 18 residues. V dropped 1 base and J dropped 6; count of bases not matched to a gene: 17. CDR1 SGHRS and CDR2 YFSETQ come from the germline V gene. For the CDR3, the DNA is TGCGCCAGCAGCTTGTACGGGCAGGGGGCGCGGGAAGACTCTGAAGCTTTCTTT. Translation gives CASSLYGQGAREDSEAFF.

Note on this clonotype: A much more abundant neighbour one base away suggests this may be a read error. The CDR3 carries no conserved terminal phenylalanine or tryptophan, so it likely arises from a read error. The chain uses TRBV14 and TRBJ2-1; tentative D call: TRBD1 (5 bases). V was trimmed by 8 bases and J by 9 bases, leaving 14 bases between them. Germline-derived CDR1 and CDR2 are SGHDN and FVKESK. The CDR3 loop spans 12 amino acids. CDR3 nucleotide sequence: TGTGCCAGCTCCGCAGGGAACAGTGAGCAGTTCTCC. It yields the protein CASSAGNSEQFS.

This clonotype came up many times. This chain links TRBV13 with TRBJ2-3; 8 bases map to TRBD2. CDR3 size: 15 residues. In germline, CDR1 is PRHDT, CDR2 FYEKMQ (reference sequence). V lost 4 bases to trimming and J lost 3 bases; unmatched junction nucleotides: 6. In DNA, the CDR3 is TGTGCCAGCAGCTCCGGGGGGGCCGAAACAGATACGCAGTATTTT. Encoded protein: CASSSGGAETDTQYF.

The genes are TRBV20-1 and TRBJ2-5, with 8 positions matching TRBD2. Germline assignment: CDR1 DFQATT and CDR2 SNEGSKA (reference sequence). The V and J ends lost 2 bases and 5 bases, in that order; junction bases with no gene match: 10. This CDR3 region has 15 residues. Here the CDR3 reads CSARLQGGRRETQYF. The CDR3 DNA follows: TGCAGTGCTAGACTTCAGGGCGGGAGGAGGGAGACCCAGTACTTC.

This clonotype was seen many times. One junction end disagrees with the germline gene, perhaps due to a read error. CDR3 sequence (DNA): TGTGCCAGCAGCCACGATGTGCGGGGGGCTTTCTACAATGAGCAGTTCTTC. Protein: CASSHDVRGAFYNEQFF. The V call is TRBV4-1, the J call TRBJ2-1; 8 bases match TRBD2. The CDR3 loop spans 17 amino acids. Germline V lookup: CDR1 MGHRA, CDR2 YSYEKL.

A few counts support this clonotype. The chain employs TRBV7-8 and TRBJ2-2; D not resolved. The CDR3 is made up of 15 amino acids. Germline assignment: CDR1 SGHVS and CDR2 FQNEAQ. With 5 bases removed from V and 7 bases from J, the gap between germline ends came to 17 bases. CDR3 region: CASSPDGPLSGELFF. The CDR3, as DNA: TGTGCCAGCAGCCCGGACGGACCCCTAAGCGGGGAGCTGTTTTTT.

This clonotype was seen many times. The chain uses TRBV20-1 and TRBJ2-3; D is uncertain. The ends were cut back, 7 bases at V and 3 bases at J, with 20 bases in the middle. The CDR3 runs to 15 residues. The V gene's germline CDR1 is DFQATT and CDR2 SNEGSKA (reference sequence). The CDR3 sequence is CSVITASSWTDTQYF. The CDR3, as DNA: TGCAGTGTGATTACGGCCTCCTCTTGGACAGATACGCAGTATTTT.

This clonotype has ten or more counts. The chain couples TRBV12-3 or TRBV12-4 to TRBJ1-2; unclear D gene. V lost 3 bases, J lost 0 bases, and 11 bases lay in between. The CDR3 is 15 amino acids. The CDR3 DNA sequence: TGTGCCAGCAGTTTGGTCCCAGCAGCTAACTATGGCTACACCTTC. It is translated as CASSLVPAANYGYTF.

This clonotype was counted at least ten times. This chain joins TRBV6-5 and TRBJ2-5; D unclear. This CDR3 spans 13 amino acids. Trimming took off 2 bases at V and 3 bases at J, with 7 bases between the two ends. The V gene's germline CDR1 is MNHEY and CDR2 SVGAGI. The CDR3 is CASSYSLEETQYF. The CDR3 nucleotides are TGTGCCAGCAGTTACAGCCTGGAAGAGACCCAGTACTTC.

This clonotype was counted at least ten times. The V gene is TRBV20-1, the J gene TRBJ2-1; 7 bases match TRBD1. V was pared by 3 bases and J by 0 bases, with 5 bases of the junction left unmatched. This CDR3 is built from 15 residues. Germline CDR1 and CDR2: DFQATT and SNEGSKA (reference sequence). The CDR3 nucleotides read TGCAGTGCTAGCCGACAGGGAAGCTCCTACAATGAGCAGTTCTTC. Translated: CSASRQGSSYNEQFF.

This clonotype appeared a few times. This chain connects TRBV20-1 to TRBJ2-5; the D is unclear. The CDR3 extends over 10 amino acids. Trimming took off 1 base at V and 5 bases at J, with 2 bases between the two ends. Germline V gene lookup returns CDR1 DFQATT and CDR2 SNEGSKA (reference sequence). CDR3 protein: CSARVETQYF. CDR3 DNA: TGCAGTGCTAGAGTGGAGACCCAGTACTTC.

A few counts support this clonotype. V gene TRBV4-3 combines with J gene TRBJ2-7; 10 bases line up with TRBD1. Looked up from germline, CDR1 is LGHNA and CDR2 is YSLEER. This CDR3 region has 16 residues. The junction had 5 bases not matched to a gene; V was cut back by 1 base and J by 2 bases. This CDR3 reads CASSQGAGTGAYEQYF. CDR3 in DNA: TGCGCCAGCAGCCAAGGAGCCGGGACAGGGGCCTACGAGCAGTACTTC.

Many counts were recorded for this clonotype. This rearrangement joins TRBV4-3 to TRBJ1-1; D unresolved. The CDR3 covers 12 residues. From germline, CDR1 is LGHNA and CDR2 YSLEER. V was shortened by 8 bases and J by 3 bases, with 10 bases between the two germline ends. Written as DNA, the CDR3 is TGCGCCAGCTCTAACACGTACACTGAAGCTTTCTTT. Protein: CASSNTYTEAFF.

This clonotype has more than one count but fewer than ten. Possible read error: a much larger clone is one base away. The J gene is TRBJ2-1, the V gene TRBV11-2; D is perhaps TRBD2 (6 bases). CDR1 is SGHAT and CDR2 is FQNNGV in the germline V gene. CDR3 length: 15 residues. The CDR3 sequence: CASSLGLLLNNEQLF. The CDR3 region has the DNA TGTGCCAGCAGCCTGGGACTTCTCCTTAACAATGAGCAGCTCTTC.

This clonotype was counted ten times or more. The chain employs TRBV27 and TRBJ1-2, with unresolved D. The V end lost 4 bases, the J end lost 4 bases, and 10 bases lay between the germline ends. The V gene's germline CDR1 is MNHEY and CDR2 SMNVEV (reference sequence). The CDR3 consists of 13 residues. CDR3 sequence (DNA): TGTGCCAGCAGTTCGTCAAGATTCTATGGCTACACCTTC. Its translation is CASSSSRFYGYTF.

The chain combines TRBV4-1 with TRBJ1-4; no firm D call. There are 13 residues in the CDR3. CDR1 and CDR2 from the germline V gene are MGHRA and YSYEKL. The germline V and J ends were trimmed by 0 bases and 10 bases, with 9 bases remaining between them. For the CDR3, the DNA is TGCGCCAGCAGCCAAGATAACGCTGTAAAACTGTTTTTT. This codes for CASSQDNAVKLFF.

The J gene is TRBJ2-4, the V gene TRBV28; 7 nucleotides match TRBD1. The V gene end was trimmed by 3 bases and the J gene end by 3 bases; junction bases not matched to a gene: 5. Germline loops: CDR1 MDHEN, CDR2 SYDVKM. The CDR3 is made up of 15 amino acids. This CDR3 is CASSFVAGGKNIQYF. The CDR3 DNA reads TGTGCCAGCAGTTTTGTGGCAGGGGGCAAAAACATTCAGTACTTC.

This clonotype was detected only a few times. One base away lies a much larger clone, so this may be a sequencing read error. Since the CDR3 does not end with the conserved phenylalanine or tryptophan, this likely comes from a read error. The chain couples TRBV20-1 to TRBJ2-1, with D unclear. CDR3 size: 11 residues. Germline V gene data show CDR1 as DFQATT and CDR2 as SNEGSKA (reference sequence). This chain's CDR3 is CAFLNDNEQFL. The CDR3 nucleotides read TGCGCCTTCTTGAATGACAATGAGCAGTTCCTC.

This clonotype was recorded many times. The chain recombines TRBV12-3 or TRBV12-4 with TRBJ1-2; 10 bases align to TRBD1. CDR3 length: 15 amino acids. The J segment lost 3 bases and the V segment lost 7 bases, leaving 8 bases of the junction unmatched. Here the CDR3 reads CASMDPGTGDYGYTF. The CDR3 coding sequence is TGTGCCAGCATGGACCCTGGGACAGGGGACTATGGCTACACCTTC.

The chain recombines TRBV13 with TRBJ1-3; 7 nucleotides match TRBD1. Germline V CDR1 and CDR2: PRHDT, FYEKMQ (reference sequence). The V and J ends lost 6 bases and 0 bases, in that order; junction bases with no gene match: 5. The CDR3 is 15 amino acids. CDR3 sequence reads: CASSQRDSSGNTIYF. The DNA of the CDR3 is TGTGCCAGCAGTCAGAGGGACAGCTCTGGAAACACCATATATTTT.

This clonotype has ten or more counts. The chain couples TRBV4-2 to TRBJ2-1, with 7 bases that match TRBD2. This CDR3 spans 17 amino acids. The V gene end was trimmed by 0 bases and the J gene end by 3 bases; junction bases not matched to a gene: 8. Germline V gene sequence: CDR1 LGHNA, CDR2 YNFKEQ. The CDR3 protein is CASSQDLLLALYNEQFF. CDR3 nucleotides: TGTGCCAGCAGCCAAGATCTGTTACTAGCGCTCTACAATGAGCAGTTCTTC.

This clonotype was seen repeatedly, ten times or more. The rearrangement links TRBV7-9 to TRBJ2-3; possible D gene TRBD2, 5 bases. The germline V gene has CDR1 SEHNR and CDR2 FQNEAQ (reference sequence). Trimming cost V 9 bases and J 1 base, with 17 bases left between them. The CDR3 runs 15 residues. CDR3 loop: CASSPLAGGTDTQYF. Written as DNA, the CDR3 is TGTGCCAGTAGCCCTCTCGCGGGCGGCACAGATACGCAGTATTTT. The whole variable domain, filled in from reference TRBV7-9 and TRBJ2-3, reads DTGVSQNPRHKITKRGQNVTFRCDPISEHNRLYWYRQTLGQGPEFLTYFQNEAQLEKSRLLSDRFSAERPKGSFSTLEIQRTEQGDSAMYLCASSPLAGGTDTQYFGPGTRLTVL.

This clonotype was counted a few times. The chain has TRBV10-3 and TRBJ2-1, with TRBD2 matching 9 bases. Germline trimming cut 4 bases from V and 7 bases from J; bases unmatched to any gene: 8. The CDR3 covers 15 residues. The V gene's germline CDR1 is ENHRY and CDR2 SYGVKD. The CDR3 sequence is CAISVVSGSFNEQFF. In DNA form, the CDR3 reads TGTGCCATCAGTGTTGTTAGCGGGAGTTTTAATGAGCAGTTCTTC.

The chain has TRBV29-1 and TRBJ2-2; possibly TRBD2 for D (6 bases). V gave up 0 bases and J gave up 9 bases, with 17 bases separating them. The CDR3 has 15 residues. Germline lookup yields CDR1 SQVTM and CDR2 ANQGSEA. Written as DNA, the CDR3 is TGCAGCGTTGAAGATAGGGAGGCAACTACGTGGGAGCTGTTTTTT. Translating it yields CSVEDREATTWELFF.

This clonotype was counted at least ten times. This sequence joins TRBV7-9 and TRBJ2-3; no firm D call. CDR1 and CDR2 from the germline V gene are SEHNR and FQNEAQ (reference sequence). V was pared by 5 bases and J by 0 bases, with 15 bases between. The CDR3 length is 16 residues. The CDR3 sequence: CASSPSIAPSTDTQYF. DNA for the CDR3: TGTGCCAGCAGCCCCTCGATCGCCCCTAGCACAGATACGCAGTATTTT.

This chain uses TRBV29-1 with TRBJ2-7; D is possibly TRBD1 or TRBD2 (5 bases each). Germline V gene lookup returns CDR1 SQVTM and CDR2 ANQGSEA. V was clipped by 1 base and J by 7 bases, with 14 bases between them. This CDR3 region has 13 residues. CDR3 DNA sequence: TGCAGCGTTGAAGGCAGGGACCCTACGGAGCAGTACTTC. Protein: CSVEGRDPTEQYF.